This T cell receptor beta chain was sequenced for a study of CD8 T cells in ankylosing spondylitis. Quantitative 5'-RACE with molecular barcodes was used to make the TCR beta libraries. TCRdb itself ran the 5' RACE reads through MiXCR, one entry per CDR3 protein. The data contain under 250,000 distinct CDR3 sequences, roughly 32% of them singletons. The V gene's germline CDR1 is SGHTA and CDR2 FQGNSA. CDR3 length: 14 amino acids. V was clipped by 3 bases and J by 4 bases, with 9 bases between them. This clonotype was counted only a few times. Its target is unknown. Study conclusions and caveats: Apparently characteristic of ankylosing spondylitis blood was a TCR beta motif (fewer than 10 highly homologous variants). CD8+ disease-linked clones were present at relatively low frequencies in blood.

The chain is built from TRBV7-2 and TRBJ1-4; D unclear. This receptor was identified in a male donor with ankylosing spondylitis or in good health (not recorded which). Sequencing was performed on blood, either unsorted or a sorted T cell fraction (not recorded which). The CDR3 nucleotides read TGTGCCAGCAGCTTGTATTCCGGTAATGAAAAACTGTTTTTT. It specifies CASSLYSGNEKLFF.